A single sample is the source of the 30 T cell receptor beta chains below, sequenced in a study of cytomegalovirus exposure and HLA in healthy donors. Produced via immunoSEQ multiplex PCR; TCRdb's table is partial and in-frame only. The table includes tens of thousands of clones, about 96% detected once. The specimen was PBMCs. These receptors all stem from a young man in good health and CMV-seronegative.

This chain uses TRBV11-2 with TRBJ1-3; D unclear. Trimming took 5 bases from V and 0 from J, leaving 8 bases between them. Germline lookup yields CDR1 SGHAT and CDR2 FQNNGV. The CDR3 is 14 amino acids. CDR3 coding DNA: TGTGCCAGCAGCCCCCGGGACTCTGGAAACACCATATATTTT. Amino acid sequence: CASSPRDSGNTIYF.

The chain recombines TRBV5-1 with TRBJ2-7; 11 bases match TRBD2. The V and J ends lost 0 bases and 5 bases, in that order; junction bases with no gene match: 4. Germline loops: CDR1 SGHRS, CDR2 YFSETQ. There are 15 residues in the CDR3. The DNA for the CDR3 is TGCGCCAGCAGCTTGGGACTAGCGGGATCCCACGAGCAGTACTTC. As protein: CASSLGLAGSHEQYF.

The chain joins TRBV7-9 to TRBJ2-1, with D tentatively TRBD2 (6 bases). Trimming cost V 3 bases and J 4 bases, with 10 bases left between them. This CDR3 has 14 residues. Germline loops: CDR1 SEHNR, CDR2 FQNEAQ (reference sequence). For the CDR3, the DNA is TGTGCCAGCAGCTTTGGACTAACTTACAATGAGCAGTTCTTC. As protein: CASSFGLTYNEQFF. The variable domain in full, with the rest retrieved from reference TRBV7-9 and TRBJ2-1, is DTGVSQNPRHKITKRGQNVTFRCDPISEHNRLYWYRQTLGQGPEFLTYFQNEAQLEKSRLLSDRFSAERPKGSFSTLEIQRTEQGDSAMYLCASSFGLTYNEQFFGPGTRLTVL.

The chain combines TRBV27 with TRBJ2-3, with 13 positions matching TRBD2. Germline assignment: CDR1 MNHEY and CDR2 SMNVEV (reference sequence). The CDR3 runs to 14 residues. V trimming: 5 bases; J trimming: 6 bases; junction bases outside the gene matches: 2. The CDR3 nucleotides read TGTGCCAGCAGTCCGGGACTAGCGGGGGATACGCAGTATTTT. It specifies CASSPGLAGDTQYF.

The chain carries TRBV10-2 and TRBJ2-3, with TRBD2 matching 7 bases. This CDR3 is built from 15 residues. V lost 4 bases, J lost 2 bases, and 6 bases stayed unmatched. Looked up from germline, CDR1 is WSHSY and CDR2 is SAAADI. CDR3 in DNA: TGCGCCAGCAGTGGTGGCGGGAGAGTCACAGATACGCAGTATTTT. This sequence encodes CASSGGGRVTDTQYF.

DNA for the CDR3: TGTGCCATCTCAGGGGGCCTAAACACTGAAGCTTTCTTT. This gives the protein CAISGGLNTEAFF. The genes are TRBV10-3 and TRBJ1-1; 8 bases map to TRBD1. Germline values: CDR1 ENHRY, CDR2 SYGVKD. V shed 8 bases and J 2 bases; nucleotides not matched to a gene: 4. The CDR3 is 13 residues long.

The chain couples TRBV10-3 to TRBJ2-6; 7 positions match TRBD1. The V and J ends lost 3 bases and 1 base, in that order; junction bases with no gene match: 3. Germline values: CDR1 ENHRY, CDR2 SYGVKD. The CDR3 consists of 16 residues. The CDR3 reads CAISDARGSGANVLTF. In DNA, the CDR3 is TGTGCCATCAGTGATGCCAGGGGGTCTGGGGCCAACGTCCTGACTTTC.

For the CDR3, the DNA is TGCGCCAGCAGCCAAGACCTGGACAGGGCTGTAACTCAGCCCCAGCATTTT. Its translation: CASSQDLDRAVTQPQHF. The chain links TRBV4-1 to TRBJ1-5; 8 bases fit TRBD1. Germline values: CDR1 MGHRA, CDR2 YSYEKL. This CDR3 is 17 amino acids long. With V trimmed by 0 bases and J by 6 bases, 10 bases remained unmatched.

CDR3 coding DNA: TGTGCCAGCAGCCAGACTGAAAGAGGGGAGCAGTTCTTC. Amino acids: CASSQTERGEQFF. The rearrangement joins TRBV7-2 to TRBJ2-1; D is possibly TRBD2 (5 bases). The CDR3 consists of 13 residues. Trimming cost V 5 bases and J 10 bases, with 15 bases left between them. Germline V gene data show CDR1 as SGHTA and CDR2 as FQGNSA.

The CDR3 region is CASSYSIPGAREAFF. As DNA, the CDR3 is TGTGCCAGCAGTTACTCGATCCCAGGGGCCCGTGAAGCTTTCTTT. This chain uses TRBV6-5 with TRBJ1-1, with D perhaps TRBD1 (6 bases). CDR1 MNHEY and CDR2 SVGAGI come from the germline V gene. This CDR3 spans 15 amino acids. Trimming cost V 0 bases and J 7 bases, with 15 bases left between them.

The chain carries TRBV5-4 and TRBJ2-2, with 9 bases matching TRBD1. The CDR3 covers 15 residues. Per germline, CDR1 SGHNT and CDR2 YYREEE (reference sequence). Trimming cost V 4 bases and J 3 bases; bases outside gene matches: 4. In nucleotides, the CDR3 is TGTGCCAGCAGCGGACGGGACAGGGACACCGGGGAGCTGTTTTTT. Its translation: CASSGRDRDTGELFF.

This clone was detected once. The chain couples TRBV5-6 to TRBJ2-7; 10 bases are a match to TRBD2. The junction had 8 bases not matched to a gene; V was cut back by 4 bases and J by 1 base. CDR3 length: 16 residues. The germline V gene encodes CDR1 SGHDT and CDR2 YYEEEE. CDR3 in amino acids: CASSAYSGRASYEQYF. The CDR3 coding sequence is TGTGCCAGCAGCGCATACAGCGGGAGGGCTTCCTACGAGCAGTACTTC.

The chain recombines TRBV7-2 with TRBJ1-5; D remains ambiguous. Per germline, CDR1 SGHTA and CDR2 FQGNSA. With 1 base removed from V and 0 bases from J, the gap between germline ends came to 10 bases. The CDR3 has 16 amino acids. CDR3 sequence: CASSLVGSNSNQPQHF. The CDR3 coding sequence is TGTGCCAGCAGCTTAGTTGGGAGTAATAGCAATCAGCCCCAGCATTTT.

The chain recombines TRBV4-1 with TRBJ2-7; the match to TRBD2 covers 11 bases. CDR3 size: 16 residues. The junction had 7 bases not matched to a gene; V was cut back by 3 bases and J by 3 bases. Germline lookup yields CDR1 MGHRA and CDR2 YSYEKL. DNA for the CDR3: TGCGCCAGCAGCCAGGTCGGGACTAGCGGAAACTACGAGCAGTACGTC. It codes for CASSQVGTSGNYEQYV.

The chain carries TRBV7-2 and TRBJ2-7; possible D gene TRBD2, 7 bases. Germline V gene lookup returns CDR1 SGHTA and CDR2 FQGNSA. The CDR3 extends over 15 amino acids. The V gene lost 8 bases and the J gene lost 2 bases, with 19 bases spanning the gap. The CDR3 reads CASGLGGAGAYEQYV. Written as DNA, the CDR3 is TGTGCCAGCGGCCTGGGGGGGGCAGGGGCCTACGAGCAGTACGTC.

This clone showed up just a few times. This chain uses TRBV19 with TRBJ1-1; D remains ambiguous. The germline V gene has CDR1 LNHDA and CDR2 SQIVND (reference sequence). This CDR3 region has 13 residues. V was clipped by 4 bases and J by 8 bases, with 14 bases between them. In nucleotides, the CDR3 is TGTGCCAGTAGTACCTCGGCGGCCGAGGAAGCTTTCTTT. Residues: CASSTSAAEEAFF.

The table lists this clone with a count of one. This rearrangement joins TRBV7-2 to TRBJ1-2; possibly TRBD1 for D (6 bases). This CDR3 spans 13 amino acids. Germline-derived CDR1 and CDR2 are SGHTA and FQGNSA. V was shortened by 1 base and J by 6 bases, with 9 bases between the two germline ends. CDR3 residues: CASSLVEGDGYTF. As DNA, the CDR3 is TGTGCCAGCAGCTTAGTAGAGGGGGATGGCTACACCTTC.

The V and J genes are TRBV19 and TRBJ2-6, with D perhaps matching TRBD1 (6 bases). This CDR3 has 17 amino acids. Germline-derived CDR1 and CDR2 are LNHDA and SQIVND (reference sequence). Trimming pared 3 bases from V and 0 bases from J, leaving 12 bases between. CDR3 coding DNA: TGTGCCAGTAGTATGGACAGTAACCCCTCTGGGGCCAACGTCCTGACTTTC. Amino acid sequence: CASSMDSNPSGANVLTF.

This clone was observed once. This sequence joins TRBV27 and TRBJ1-1, with D maybe TRBD1 (6 bases). This CDR3 spans 14 amino acids. Per germline, CDR1 MNHEY and CDR2 SMNVEV (reference sequence). The V end lost 3 bases, the J end lost 3 bases, and 11 bases lay between the germline ends. CDR3 coding DNA: TGTGCCAGCAGTTTCAAAGGGGGTCACACTGAAGCTTTCTTT. Encoded protein: CASSFKGGHTEAFF.

The chain has TRBV5-4 and TRBJ2-3, with 16 bases that match TRBD2. The V segment lost 5 bases and the J segment 2 bases; nucleotides outside the gene matches: 8. Germline CDR1 is SGHNT and CDR2 is YYREEE (reference sequence). The CDR3 loop spans 18 amino acids. The CDR3 nucleotides read TGTGCCAGCAGGCGGGGACTAGCGGGAGGGCCCCCCACAGATACGCAGTATTTT. It specifies CASRRGLAGGPPTDTQYF.

The V gene is TRBV9, the J gene TRBJ2-1; 11 nucleotides agree with TRBD2. The germline V gene encodes CDR1 SGDLS and CDR2 YYNGEE. The CDR3 consists of 15 residues. The J segment lost 2 bases and the V segment lost 4 bases, leaving 2 bases of the junction unmatched. In DNA form, the CDR3 reads TGTGCCAGCAGCCAGACTAGCGGGGCCTACAATGAGCAGTTCTTC. As protein: CASSQTSGAYNEQFF.

The chain combines TRBV7-2 with TRBJ2-7; 10 nucleotides line up with TRBD2. The CDR3 is 17 residues long. In germline, CDR1 is SGHTA, CDR2 FQGNSA. The V segment lost 1 base and the J segment 3 bases; nucleotides outside the gene matches: 9. The CDR3: CASSLVGTLAGFYEQYF. The CDR3 DNA reads as TGTGCCAGCAGCTTAGTCGGTACACTAGCGGGATTCTACGAGCAGTACTTC.

The V and J genes are TRBV5-8 and TRBJ1-4; D uncertain. The CDR3 totals 17 residues. Germline-derived CDR1 and CDR2 are SGHTS and YDEGEE. The germline V and J ends were trimmed by 0 bases and 1 base, with 13 bases remaining between them. Written as DNA, the CDR3 is TGTGCCAGCAGCTTGGTTGTGGGTACGGGAACTAATGAAAAACTGTTTTTT. Its translation: CASSLVVGTGTNEKLFF.

J is TRBJ2-1 and V is TRBV4-1, with a possible D match to TRBD2 (5 bases). Trimming shortened V by 8 bases and J by 9 bases, and 11 bases separated the two germline ends. From germline, CDR1 is MGHRA and CDR2 YSYEKL. The CDR3 runs to 11 residues. This chain's CDR3 is CASVSEGEQFF. CDR3 DNA sequence: TGCGCCAGCGTTAGCGAGGGTGAGCAGTTCTTC.

This clone has only one observation. V and J are TRBV21-1 and TRBJ2-5; the table's D call, TRBD1, has no DNA check behind it. TRBV21-1 represents a pseudogene. The CDR3 is 13 amino acids. The CDR3 protein is CASSKQGSETQYF. DNA of the CDR3: TGTGCCAGCAGCAAACAGGGAAGCGAGACCCAGTACTTC.

This chain uses TRBV28 with TRBJ1-2; 7 bases line up with TRBD1. Germline assignment: CDR1 MDHEN and CDR2 SYDVKM. Trimming removed 8 bases from V and 4 bases from J; junction bases left unmatched: 13. This CDR3 region has 15 residues. The DNA of the CDR3 is TGTGCCAGCCGGGAGGGGGCTTCCCAGGGCTATGGCTACACCTTC. Translating it yields CASREGASQGYGYTF.

The rearrangement uses TRBV18 and TRBJ2-7, with 7 bases that match TRBD1. Trimming removed 3 bases from V and 3 bases from J; junction bases left unmatched: 5. The CDR3 is 14 amino acids. CDR1 KGHSH and CDR2 LQKENI come from the germline V gene. The CDR3 DNA reads TGTGCCAGCTCACCGGGACAGACAAACTACGAGCAGTACTTC. This codes for CASSPGQTNYEQYF.

The chain links TRBV28 to TRBJ1-2; 11 nucleotides match TRBD1. V lost 6 bases and J lost 4; bases outside the gene matches: 7. CDR1 and CDR2 from the germline V gene are MDHEN and SYDVKM. This CDR3 region has 15 residues. CDR3 sequence (DNA): TGTGCCAGCAGAAAGCGGACAGGGGGCCTCTATGGCTACACCTTC. This translates into CASRKRTGGLYGYTF.

This clone has only one observation. The rearrangement uses TRBV6-6 and TRBJ2-1; 11 bases agree with TRBD2. CDR3 length: 15 residues. Looked up from germline, CDR1 is MNHNY and CDR2 is SVGAGI (reference sequence). The junction had 5 bases not matched to a gene; V was cut back by 2 bases and J by 8 bases. The CDR3 protein is CASSYPLAGVDEQFF. The CDR3, as DNA: TGTGCCAGCAGTTACCCACTAGCGGGAGTCGATGAGCAGTTCTTC.

This clone was seen only once. This chain joins TRBV5-6 and TRBJ1-2; D ambiguous. V was clipped by 0 bases and J by 5 bases, with 14 bases between them. Germline CDR1 is SGHDT and CDR2 is YYEEEE. The CDR3 extends over 15 amino acids. The CDR3 DNA follows: TGTGCCAGCAGCTTGGGAGGGCGGGGAATTTATGGCTACACCTTC. Protein sequence: CASSLGGRGIYGYTF.